This T cell receptor beta chain comes out of a study of identical twins. Whole-study results and caveats: In zero-insertion analyses, partial confounding could arise from invariant MAIT and iNKT cells.

A few counts support this clonotype. No antigen is known for it. V was clipped by 5 bases and J by 4 bases, with 11 bases between them. CDR3 size: 13 residues. Germline V gene data show CDR1 as SGHNT and CDR2 as YENEEA. Template switching supplied a universal primer site; unique molecular identifiers were carried on the cDNA. TCRdb recomputed calls from the 5' RACE reads with MiXCR, one row per CDR3 protein. The sample lists approximately 210,000 distinct CDR3 sequences; about 15% were seen once. This sample also appeared in a second study, on T cells expressing NK-cell markers. That work contributes: The authors applied an anti-gamma-delta TCR antibody in several experiments, and it restricted sorting to alpha-beta TCR T cells. About 1.0-7.5% of CD8+ T cells in more than five donors belonged to dominant NKG2C+ clonotypes.

The sequenced material came from CD8+ T cells sorted from blood. The TCR originated in a young woman in good health. The rearrangement links TRBV11-3 to TRBJ1-1; D call uncertain. CDR3 sequence (DNA): TGTGCCAGCAGCGCAATGGGAGGCACTGAAGCTTTCTTT. Protein sequence: CASSAMGGTEAFF.